This T cell receptor beta chain was sequenced during a study of PD-1 blockade in classical Hodgkin lymphoma. Whole-study results and caveats: Reported findings placed baseline TCR diversity lower in newly diagnosed patients (compared with healthy donors). Among the patients, those starting nivolumab under 1 year after ASCT were excluded.

The assay was immunoSEQ multiplex PCR, and TCRdb's table has in-frame clones only and misses some. The repertoire holds 20,000 to 30,000 clones, 67% seen once, with over 9.5% in the top ten. Brentuximab vedotin exposure varied, and every patient relapsed after autologous stem cell transplantation. With respect to this clone: Its specificity is unknown.

This CDR3 has 14 residues. V gave up 7 bases and J gave up 1 base; unmatched junction bases: 4. The germline V gene encodes CDR1 MDHEN and CDR2 SYDVKM. Sample: peripheral blood mononuclear cells (PBMCs), taken before the second cycle of nivolumab. This TCR was sampled from a human donor with classical Hodgkin lymphoma. This chain links TRBV28 with TRBJ2-1; 7 nucleotides agree with TRBD2. This chain's CDR3 is CASKEGLSYNEQFF. In nucleotides, the CDR3 is TGTGCCAGCAAGGAGGGACTATCCTACAATGAGCAGTTCTTC.